Listed below are T cell receptor beta chains from one sample, sequenced in a study of shared clonotypes between healthy human individuals. TCRdb's copy holds only in-frame clones and misses some; the assay was immunoSEQ multiplex PCR. The data contain 550,000 to 850,000 clones, approximately 79% of them singletons. Sequencing was carried out using memory CD4+ T cells sorted from blood. The receptors shown here come from a woman in her thirties in good health. Each CDR3 is given with its conserved first and last residue. A D gene is named only where the DNA matches it firmly. Clone size appears in some rows only: once, few, many, or a class for an expanded clone.

v_call,j_call,clone_size,d_call,cdr3_nt,cdr3_aa
TRBV18,TRBJ2-6,many,.,TGTGCCAGCTCACCCGATACTTCTGGGGCCAACGTCCTGACTTTC,CASSPDTSGANVLTF
TRBV18,TRBJ1-1,.,.,TGTGCCAGCTCACCACTGGACACTGAAGCTTTCTTT,CASSPLDTEAFF
TRBV5-1,TRBJ2-5,.,TRBD2,TGCGCCAGCAGCTTACTAAGCGGGACGGGCGAGACCCAGTACTTC,CASSLLSGTGETQYF
TRBV6-1,TRBJ2-7,.,TRBD2,TGTGCCAGCAGTGAAGGACTAGCGGGAGGGATCCCCTACGAGCAGTACTTC,CASSEGLAGGIPYEQYF
TRBV19,TRBJ2-5,.,TRBD2,TGTGCCAGTAGTAGACTAGCGGGATTGGAGACCCAGTACTTC,CASSRLAGLETQYF
TRBV19,TRBJ2-7,.,TRBD1,TGTGCCAGTAGGCCAGACACAGGGGGCTCCTACGAGCAGTACTTC,CASRPDTGGSYEQYF
TRBV5-5,TRBJ1-1,.,.,TGTGCCAGCAGCTTGAATGGGGGAAGCCTCACTGAAGCTTTCTTT,CASSLNGGSLTEAFF
TRBV9,TRBJ2-4,once,.,TGTGCCAGCAGCGCGGACCTCGTAGCCAAAAACATTCAGTACTTC,CASSADLVAKNIQYF
TRBV4-2,TRBJ1-5,.,TRBD1,TGTGCCAGCAGCCAGGGACAGGGGAATAATCAGCCCCAGCATTTT,CASSQGQGNNQPQHF
TRBV5-1,TRBJ2-7,.,TRBD1,TGCGCCAGCAGCCACCTTAGGGACAGTCGACATGACGAGCAGTACTTC,CASSHLRDSRHDEQYF
TRBV9,TRBJ2-1,.,.,TGTGCCAGCAGCGACTCCGGAGACACCCACAATGAGCAGTTCTTC,CASSDSGDTHNEQFF
TRBV6-6,TRBJ1-5,.,TRBD1,TGTGCCAGCAGTTCAGGGGGTGACGGTCAGCCCCAGCATTTT,CASSSGGDGQPQHF
TRBV4-1,TRBJ2-6,.,TRBD1,TGCGCCAGCAGCCGAGTCCAGACCACAGGGGCTGGGGCCAACGTCCTGACTTTC,CASSRVQTTGAGANVLTF
TRBV11-2,TRBJ2-5,.,TRBD1,TGTGCCAGCGGACAACAGGGGGCGGTCGAGACCCAGTACTTC,CASGQQGAVETQYF
TRBV5-4,TRBJ2-3,.,.,TGTGCCACCTCACAGGAGAGCACAGATACGCAGTATTTT,CATSQESTDTQYF
TRBV6-4,TRBJ2-7,.,.,TGTGCCAGCAGCCGAGGGGGGGGTTACGAGCAGTACTTC,CASSRGGGYEQYF